These T cell receptor beta chains were read from a single sample in a study of blood T cell repertoires in COVID-19. Clones were sequenced by immunoSEQ multiplex PCR, and TCRdb holds only the in-frame ones, with some missing. The sample consists of under 110,000 clones, roughly 86% of them appearing once. The sequenced sample consisted of peripheral blood. The receptor source for this set is a woman younger than 45 with acute or convalescent COVID-19. Both conserved end residues are part of each CDR3. D genes are given only for firm matches. Rows may omit the clone size; those that give it use once, few, many or a size class.

size | D | J | V | CDR3 | DNA
NA | NA | TRBJ2-3 | TRBV7-9 | CASSLVGGEDTQYF | TGTGCCAGCAGCTTAGTGGGAGGAGAAGATACGCAGTATTTT
NA | NA | TRBJ1-2 | TRBV9 | CASSPRVHLNYGYTF | TGTGCCAGCAGCCCCAGGGTTCACCTCAACTATGGCTACACCTTC
NA | NA | TRBJ1-6 | TRBV5-5 | CASSFGGNNSPLHF | TGTGCCAGCAGCTTTGGGGGGAATAATTCACCCCTCCACTTT
NA | NA | TRBJ1-1 | TRBV29-1 | CSVVSTEAFF | TGCAGCGTAGTGAGCACTGAAGCTTTCTTT
NA | NA | TRBJ2-7 | TRBV19 | CASSFGGRPYEQYF | TGTGCCAGTAGCTTCGGGGGAAGGCCCTACGAGCAGTACTTC
NA | NA | TRBJ2-3 | TRBV10-3 | CAIRSSGGNTDTQYF | TGTGCCATCAGATCCTCAGGGGGGAACACAGATACGCAGTATTTT
NA | NA | TRBJ2-4 | TRBV14 | CASSQGGTTLSIQYF | TGTGCCAGCAGCCAGGGTGGGACAACCCTAAGCATTCAGTACTTC
NA | TRBD1 | TRBJ2-2 | TRBV2 | CASTDRRNTGELFF | TGTGCCAGTACGGACAGGAGAAACACCGGGGAGCTGTTTTTT
NA | NA | TRBJ1-2 | TRBV27 | CASGGGGLNYGYTF | TGTGCCAGCGGTGGCGGGGGCCTTAACTATGGCTACACCTTC
NA | TRBD2 | TRBJ2-3 | TRBV6-1 | CASSVGLAGISTDTQYF | TGTGCCAGCAGTGTTGGACTAGCGGGGATATCCACAGATACGCAGTATTTT
once | TRBD1 | TRBJ1-5 | TRBV27 | CASNRGWSNQPQHF | TGTGCCAGCAACAGGGGGTGGAGCAATCAGCCCCAGCATTTT
few | TRBD1 | TRBJ1-5 | TRBV4-1 | CASSQDGTGARPQHF | TGCGCCAGCAGCCAAGATGGGACAGGGGCAAGGCCCCAGCATTTT
NA | NA | TRBJ1-2 | TRBV5-1 | CASRLDINYGYTF | TGCGCCAGCAGATTGGACATTAACTATGGCTACACCTTC
NA | TRBD2 | TRBJ2-1 | TRBV7-9 | CASSFPTSGGSNEQFF | TGTGCCAGCAGCTTCCCCACTAGCGGGGGATCCAATGAGCAGTTCTTC
NA | NA | TRBJ2-7 | TRBV21-1 | CASINDIPPRSDYEQYF | TGTGCCAGCATCAACGACATCCCTCCCAGGTCGGACTACGAGCAGTACTTC
once | NA | TRBJ1-1 | TRBV11-3 | CASSSSQGEAFF | TGTGCCAGCAGCTCCTCCCAGGGTGAAGCTTTCTTT
NA | TRBD1 | TRBJ1-2 | TRBV6-5 | CASGRQGGNYGYTF | TGTGCCAGCGGCCGACAGGGGGGTAACTATGGCTACACCTTC
NA | TRBD2 | TRBJ2-1 | TRBV7-3 | CASSPLSGNLGEQFF | TGTGCCAGCAGCCCTCTTAGCGGGAATTTGGGTGAGCAGTTCTTC
NA | NA | TRBJ1-5 | TRBV25-1 | CASSESGGTNQPQHF | TGTGCCAGCAGTGAATCCGGCGGAACCAATCAGCCCCAGCATTTT
once | TRBD1 | TRBJ1-2 | TRBV5-1 | CASSLRGGGQGGFLGYTF | TGCGCCAGCAGCTTGAGGGGAGGCGGACAGGGTGGTTTCCTCGGCTACACCTTC
NA | NA | TRBJ1-2 | TRBV7-2 | CASSVRRNYGYTF | TGTGCCAGCAGCGTCAGGAGGAACTATGGCTACACCTTC
NA | TRBD1 | TRBJ1-6 | TRBV28 | CASSFVTGGSSSYNSPLHF | TGTGCCAGCAGTTTCGTGACAGGGGGAAGTAGCTCCTATAATTCACCCCTCCACTTT
NA | TRBD1 | TRBJ1-1 | TRBV2 | CASSWDSIFF | TGTGCCAGCAGCTGGGACAGTATCTTCTTT